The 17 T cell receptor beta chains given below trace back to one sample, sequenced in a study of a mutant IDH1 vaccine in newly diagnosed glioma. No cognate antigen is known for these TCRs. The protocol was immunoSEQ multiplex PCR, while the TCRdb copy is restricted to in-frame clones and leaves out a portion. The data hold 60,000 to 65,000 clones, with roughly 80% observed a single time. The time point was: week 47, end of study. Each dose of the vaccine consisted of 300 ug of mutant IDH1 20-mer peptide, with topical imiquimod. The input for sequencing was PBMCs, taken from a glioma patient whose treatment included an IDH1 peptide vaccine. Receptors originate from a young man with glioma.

This CDR3 reads CSAIMGGGFGTEAFF. The DNA of the CDR3 is TGCAGCGCAATCATGGGGGGGGGCTTCGGCACTGAAGCTTTCTTT. The chain links TRBV29-1 to TRBJ1-1; TRBD1 is a possible D gene (6 bases). This CDR3 spans 15 amino acids. The germline V gene encodes CDR1 SQVTM and CDR2 ANQGSEA. Trimming removed 7 bases from V and 4 bases from J, with 22 bases in between.

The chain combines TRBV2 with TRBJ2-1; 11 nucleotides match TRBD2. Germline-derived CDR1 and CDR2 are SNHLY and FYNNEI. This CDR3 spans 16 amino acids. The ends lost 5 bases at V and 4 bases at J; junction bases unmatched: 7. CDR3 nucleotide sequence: TGTGCCAGCAGTAGGCCACTAGCGGGGGTTTACAATGAGCAGTTCTTC. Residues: CASSRPLAGVYNEQFF. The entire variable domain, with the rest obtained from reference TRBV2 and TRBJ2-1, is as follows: EPEVTQTPSHQVTQMGQEVILRCVPISNHLYFYWYRQILGQKVEFLVSFYNNEISEKSEIFDDQFSVERPDGSNFTLKIRSTKLEDSAMYFCASSRPLAGVYNEQFFGPGTRLTVL.

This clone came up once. CDR3 sequence: CASRRTGTASEKLFF. The CDR3 DNA reads TGTGCCAGCAGGAGAACCGGGACAGCTAGTGAAAAACTGTTTTTT. The rearrangement joins TRBV14 to TRBJ1-4; 7 positions match TRBD1. Looked up from germline, CDR1 is SGHDN and CDR2 is FVKESK. V lost 6 bases and J lost 7; bases outside the gene matches: 11. The CDR3 runs 15 residues.

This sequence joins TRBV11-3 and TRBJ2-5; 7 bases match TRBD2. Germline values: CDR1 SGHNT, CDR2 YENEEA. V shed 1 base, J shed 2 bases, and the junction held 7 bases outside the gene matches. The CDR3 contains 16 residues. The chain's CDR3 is CASSLGAGILQETQYF. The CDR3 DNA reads TGTGCCAGCAGCTTAGGAGCGGGAATTCTACAAGAGACCCAGTACTTC.

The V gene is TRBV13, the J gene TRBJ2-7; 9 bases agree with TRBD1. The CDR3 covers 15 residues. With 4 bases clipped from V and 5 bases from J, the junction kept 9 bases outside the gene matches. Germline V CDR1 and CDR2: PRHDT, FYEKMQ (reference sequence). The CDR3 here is CASSSPGQGNHEQYF. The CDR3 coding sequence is TGTGCCAGCAGCTCCCCGGGACAGGGTAATCACGAGCAGTACTTC.

CDR3 loop: CASSLDRSWSVYTF. DNA for the CDR3: TGTGCCAGCAGCTTAGACAGGTCTTGGAGTGTCTACACCTTC. This chain uses TRBV7-8 with TRBJ1-2; the D gene is possibly TRBD1 (5 bases). Between the trimmed V and J ends, which lost 1 base and 10 bases, there was a span of 16 bases. The CDR3 contains 14 residues. Per germline, CDR1 SGHVS and CDR2 FQNEAQ.

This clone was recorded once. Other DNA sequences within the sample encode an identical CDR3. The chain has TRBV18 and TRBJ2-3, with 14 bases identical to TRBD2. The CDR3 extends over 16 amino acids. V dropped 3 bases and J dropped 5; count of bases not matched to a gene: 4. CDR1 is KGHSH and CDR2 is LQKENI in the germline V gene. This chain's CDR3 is CASSPGTSGGLDTQYF. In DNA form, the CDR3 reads TGTGCCAGCTCACCGGGGACTAGCGGGGGATTAGATACGCAGTATTTT.

The CDR3 DNA is TGTGCCATCAGTCCAGCGGGCACAAGCACAGATACGCAGTATTTT. Protein sequence: CAISPAGTSTDTQYF. The chain carries TRBV10-3 and TRBJ2-3; tentatively, D is TRBD2 (6 bases). This CDR3 is 15 amino acids long. V lost 5 bases and J lost 0, with 12 bases in between. The germline gives CDR1 ENHRY, CDR2 SYGVKD.

CDR3 DNA: TGTGCCAGTAGTATAGTTAAGGGATTGAACTATGGCTACACCTTC. It codes for CASSIVKGLNYGYTF. This chain links TRBV19 with TRBJ1-2, with D uncertain. The V end lost 1 base, the J end lost 2 bases, and 11 bases lay between the germline ends. Germline V lookup: CDR1 LNHDA, CDR2 SQIVND (reference sequence). CDR3 length equals 15 residues.

CDR3 residues: CASSMWQGHNQPQHF. In nucleotides, the CDR3 is TGTGCCAGTAGTATGTGGCAGGGACACAATCAGCCCCAGCATTTT. The chain employs TRBV19 and TRBJ1-5; D perhaps matches TRBD1 (6 bases). V was cut by 3 bases and J by 3 bases, with 12 bases left in between. Germline V lookup: CDR1 LNHDA, CDR2 SQIVND (reference sequence). The CDR3 consists of 15 residues.

CDR3 amino acids: CASSLRGSDSNQPQHF. Here the CDR3 DNA reads TGTGCCAGCAGCTTAAGGGGGTCGGATAGCAATCAGCCCCAGCATTTT. V is TRBV11-2 and J is TRBJ1-5; perhaps TRBD1 as D (6 bases). In germline, CDR1 is SGHAT, CDR2 FQNNGV. The CDR3 consists of 16 residues. V lost 2 bases and J lost 0, with 11 bases in between.

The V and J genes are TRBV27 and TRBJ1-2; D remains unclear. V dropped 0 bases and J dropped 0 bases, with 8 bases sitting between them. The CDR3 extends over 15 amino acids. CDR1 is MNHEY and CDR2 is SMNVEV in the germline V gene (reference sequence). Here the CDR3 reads CASSLSVMTNYGYTF. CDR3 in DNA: TGTGCCAGCAGTTTATCAGTCATGACTAACTATGGCTACACCTTC.

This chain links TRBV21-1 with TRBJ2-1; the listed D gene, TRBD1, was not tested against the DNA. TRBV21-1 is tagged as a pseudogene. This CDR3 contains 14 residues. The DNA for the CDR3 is TGTGCCAGCACACCCGGGACAGTCTACAATGAGCAGTTCTTC. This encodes CASTPGTVYNEQFF.

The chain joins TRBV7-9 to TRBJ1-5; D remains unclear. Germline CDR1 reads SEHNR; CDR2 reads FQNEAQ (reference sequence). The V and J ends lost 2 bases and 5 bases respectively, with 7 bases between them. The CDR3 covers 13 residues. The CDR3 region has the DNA TGTGCCAGCAGCTTAAGGTCAGATCAGCCCCAGCATTTT. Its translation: CASSLRSDQPQHF.

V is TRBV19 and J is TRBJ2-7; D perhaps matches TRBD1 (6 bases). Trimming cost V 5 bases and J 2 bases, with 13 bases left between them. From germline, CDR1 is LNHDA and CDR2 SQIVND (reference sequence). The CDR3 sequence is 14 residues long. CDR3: CASSADRDTYEQYF. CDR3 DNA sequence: TGTGCCAGTAGTGCAGATCGGGACACCTACGAGCAGTACTTC.

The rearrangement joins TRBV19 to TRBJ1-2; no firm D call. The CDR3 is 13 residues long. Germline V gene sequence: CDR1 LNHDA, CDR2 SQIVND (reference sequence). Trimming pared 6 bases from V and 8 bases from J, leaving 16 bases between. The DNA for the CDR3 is TGTGCCAGTAGCACGTATTCCCCGGGGGGCTACACCTTC. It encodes CASSTYSPGGYTF.

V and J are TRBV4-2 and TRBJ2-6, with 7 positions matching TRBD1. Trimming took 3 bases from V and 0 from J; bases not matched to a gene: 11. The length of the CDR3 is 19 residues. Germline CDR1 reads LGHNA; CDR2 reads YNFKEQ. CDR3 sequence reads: CASSQQTGKSYSGANVLTF. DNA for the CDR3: TGTGCCAGCAGCCAGCAGACAGGGAAGTCGTACTCTGGGGCCAACGTCCTGACTTTC.